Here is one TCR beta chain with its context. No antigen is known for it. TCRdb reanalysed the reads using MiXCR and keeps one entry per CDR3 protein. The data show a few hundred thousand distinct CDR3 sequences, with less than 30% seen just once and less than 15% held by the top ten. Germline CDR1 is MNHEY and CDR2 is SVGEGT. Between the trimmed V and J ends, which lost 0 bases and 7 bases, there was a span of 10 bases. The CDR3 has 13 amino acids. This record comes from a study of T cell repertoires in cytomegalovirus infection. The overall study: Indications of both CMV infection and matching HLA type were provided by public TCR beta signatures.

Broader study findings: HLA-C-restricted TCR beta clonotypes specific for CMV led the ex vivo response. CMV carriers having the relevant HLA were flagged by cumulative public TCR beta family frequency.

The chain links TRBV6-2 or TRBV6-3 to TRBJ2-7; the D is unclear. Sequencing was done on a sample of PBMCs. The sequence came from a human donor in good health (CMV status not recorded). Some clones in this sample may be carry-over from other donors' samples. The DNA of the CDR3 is TGTGCCAGCAGTTACTCTGTGGGCCGAGAGCAGTACGTC. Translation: CASSYSVGREQYV.